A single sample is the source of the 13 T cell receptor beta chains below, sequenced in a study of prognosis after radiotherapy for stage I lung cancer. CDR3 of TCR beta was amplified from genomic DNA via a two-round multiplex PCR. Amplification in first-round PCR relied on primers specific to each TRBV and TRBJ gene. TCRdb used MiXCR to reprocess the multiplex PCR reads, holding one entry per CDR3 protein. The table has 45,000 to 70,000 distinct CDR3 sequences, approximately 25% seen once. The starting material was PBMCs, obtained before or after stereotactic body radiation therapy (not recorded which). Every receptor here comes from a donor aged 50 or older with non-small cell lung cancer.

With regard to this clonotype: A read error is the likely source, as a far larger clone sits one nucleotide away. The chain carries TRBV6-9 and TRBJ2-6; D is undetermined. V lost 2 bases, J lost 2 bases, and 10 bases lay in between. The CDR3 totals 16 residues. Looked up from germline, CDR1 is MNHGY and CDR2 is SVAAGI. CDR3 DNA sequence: TGTGCCAGCAGTTATGCCTCTGGCGCTGGGGCCAACGTCCTGACTTTC. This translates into CASSYASGAGANVLTF.

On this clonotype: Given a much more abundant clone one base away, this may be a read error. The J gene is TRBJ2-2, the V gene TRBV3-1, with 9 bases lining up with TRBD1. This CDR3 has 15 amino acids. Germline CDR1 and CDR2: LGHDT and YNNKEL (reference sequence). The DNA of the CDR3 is TGTGCCAGCAGCCCCGGGACAGGGAACGCCGGGGAGCTGTTTTTT. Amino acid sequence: CASSPGTGNAGELFF.

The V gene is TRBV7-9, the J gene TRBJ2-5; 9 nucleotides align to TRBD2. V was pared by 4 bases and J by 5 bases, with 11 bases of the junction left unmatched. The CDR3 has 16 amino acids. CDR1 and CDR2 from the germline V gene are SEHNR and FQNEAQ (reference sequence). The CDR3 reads CASSSFLAGGWETQYF. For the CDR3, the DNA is TGTGCCAGCAGCTCCTTCCTTGCGGGGGGGTGGGAGACCCAGTACTTC.

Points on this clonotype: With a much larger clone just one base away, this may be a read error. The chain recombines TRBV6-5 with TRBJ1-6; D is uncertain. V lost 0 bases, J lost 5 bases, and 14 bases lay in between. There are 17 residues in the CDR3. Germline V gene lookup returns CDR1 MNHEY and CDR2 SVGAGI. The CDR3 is CASSYSSPLIHNSPLHF. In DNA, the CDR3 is TGTGCCAGCAGTTACTCGTCACCCCTTATCCATAATTCACCCCTCCACTTT.

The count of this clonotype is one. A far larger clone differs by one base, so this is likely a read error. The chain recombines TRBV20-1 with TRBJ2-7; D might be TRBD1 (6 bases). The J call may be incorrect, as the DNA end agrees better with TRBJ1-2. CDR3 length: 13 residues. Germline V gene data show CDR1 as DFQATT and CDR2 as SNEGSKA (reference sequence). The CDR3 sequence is CSASRGFNSGYTF. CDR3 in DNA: TGCAGTGCTAGTAGGGGGTTTAACTCTGGCTACACCTTC.

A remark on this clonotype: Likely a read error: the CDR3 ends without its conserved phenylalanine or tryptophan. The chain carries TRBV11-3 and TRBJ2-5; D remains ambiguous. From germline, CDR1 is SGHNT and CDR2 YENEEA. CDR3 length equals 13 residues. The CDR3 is CASSLGNKETQYL. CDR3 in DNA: TGTGCCAGCAGCTTAGGCAACAAAGAGACACAGTACTTA.

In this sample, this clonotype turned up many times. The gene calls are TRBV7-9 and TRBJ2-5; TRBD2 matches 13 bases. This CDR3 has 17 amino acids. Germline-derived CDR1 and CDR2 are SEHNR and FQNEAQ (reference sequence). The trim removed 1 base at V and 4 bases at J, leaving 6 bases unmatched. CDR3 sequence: CASSLGLTSGGRETQYF. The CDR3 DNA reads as TGTGCCAGCAGCTTAGGACTGACTAGCGGGGGGAGAGAGACCCAGTACTTC.

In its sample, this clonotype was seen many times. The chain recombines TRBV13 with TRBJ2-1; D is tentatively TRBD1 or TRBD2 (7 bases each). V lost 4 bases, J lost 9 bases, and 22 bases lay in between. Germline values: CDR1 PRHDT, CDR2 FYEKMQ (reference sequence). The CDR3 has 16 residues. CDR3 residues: CASSSDRTQGGGEQFF. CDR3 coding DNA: TGTGCCAGCAGCTCCGATAGGACTCAGGGGGGGGGTGAGCAGTTCTTC. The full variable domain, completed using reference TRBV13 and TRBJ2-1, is AAGVIQSPRHLIKEKRETATLKCYPIPRHDTVYWYQQGPGQDPQFLISFYEKMQSDKGSIPDRFSAQQFSDYHSELNMSSLELGDSALYFCASSSDRTQGGGEQFFGPGTRLTVL.

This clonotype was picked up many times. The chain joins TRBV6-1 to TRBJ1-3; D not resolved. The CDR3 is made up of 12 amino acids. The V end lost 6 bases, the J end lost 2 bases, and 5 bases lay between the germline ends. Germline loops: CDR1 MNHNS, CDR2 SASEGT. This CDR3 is CASRAPGNTIYF. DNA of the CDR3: TGTGCCAGCAGGGCTCCTGGAAACACCATATATTTT.

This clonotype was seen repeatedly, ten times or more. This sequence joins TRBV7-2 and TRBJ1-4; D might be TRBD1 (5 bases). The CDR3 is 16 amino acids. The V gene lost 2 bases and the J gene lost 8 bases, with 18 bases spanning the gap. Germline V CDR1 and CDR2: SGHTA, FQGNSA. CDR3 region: CASSLMGQGVREKLFF. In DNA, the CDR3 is TGTGCCAGCAGCTTAATGGGGCAGGGCGTAAGAGAAAAACTGTTTTTT. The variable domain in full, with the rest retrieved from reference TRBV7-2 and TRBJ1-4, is GAGVSQSPSNKVTEKGKDVELRCDPISGHTALYWYRQSLGQGLEFLIYFQGNSAPDKSGLPSDRFSAERTGGSVSTLTIQRTQQEDSAVYLCASSLMGQGVREKLFFGSGTQLSVL.

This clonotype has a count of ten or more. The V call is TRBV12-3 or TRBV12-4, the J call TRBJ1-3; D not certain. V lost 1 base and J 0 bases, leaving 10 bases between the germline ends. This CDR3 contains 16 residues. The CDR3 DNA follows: TGTGCCAGCAGTTTAGTTCCAGCCTTCTCTGGAAACACCATATATTTT. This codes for CASSLVPAFSGNTIYF.

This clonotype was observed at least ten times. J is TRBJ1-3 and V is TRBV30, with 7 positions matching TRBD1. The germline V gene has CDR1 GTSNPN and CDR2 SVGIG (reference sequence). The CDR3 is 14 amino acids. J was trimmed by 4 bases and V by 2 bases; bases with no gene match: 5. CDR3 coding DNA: TGTGCCTGGAGTTTTAGACAGGGAGGAAACACCATATATTTT. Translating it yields CAWSFRQGGNTIYF. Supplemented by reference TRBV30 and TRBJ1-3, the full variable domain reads SQTIHQWPATLVQPVGSPLSLECTVEGTSNPNLYWYRQAAGRGLQLLFYSVGIGQISSEVPQNLSASRPQDRQFILSSKKLLLSDSGFYLCAWSFRQGGNTIYFGEGSWLTVV.

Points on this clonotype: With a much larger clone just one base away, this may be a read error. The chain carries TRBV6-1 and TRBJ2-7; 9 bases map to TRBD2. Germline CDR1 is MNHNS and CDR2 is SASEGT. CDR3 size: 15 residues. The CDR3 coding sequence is TGTGCCATCAGTCGCCTGAGCGGGGGGACCTACGAGCAGTACTTC. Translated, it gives CAISRLSGGTYEQYF.